This T cell receptor (beta chain) was captured by sequencing in a study of chemoradiotherapy in HPV16-positive cancers. Regarding the study as a whole: Candidate HPV-specific clones and E7-related TCR motifs grew in tumor during treatment. Functional assays defining HPV-specific T cells used only a couple of HPV16-positive patients.

Profiling relied on immunoSEQ multiplex PCR, and the TCRdb table lists in-frame clones only, not all of them. The sample records approximately 52,000 clones, roughly nine tenths being singletons. Note on this clone: Its cognate antigen is unknown.

Looked up from germline, CDR1 is SNHLY and CDR2 is FYNNEI. The length of the CDR3 is 13 residues. V gave up 6 bases and J gave up 5 bases, with 10 bases separating them. Repeated repertoire sampling spanned the course of chemoradiotherapy. The sample here was blood, taken from a patient who underwent chemoradiotherapy. J is TRBJ2-2 and V is TRBV2, with D possibly being TRBD1 (5 bases). This receptor was identified in a human donor with HPV-associated anogenital cancer. The DNA of the CDR3 is TGTGCCAGCAGGGCACAGGAGACCGGGGAGCTGTTTTTT. Amino acid sequence: CASRAQETGELFF.